This TCR beta chain was identified in a study of cytomegalovirus exposure and HLA in healthy donors. On the study more broadly: Some 180 million T cells yielded over 90 million unique TCR beta sequences in earlier analysis. Overall study findings and caveats: It was reported that the classifier diagnosed cytomegalovirus status with high specificity and sensitivity in both the original and validation cohorts. Cytomegalovirus-associated TCR beta chains were listed, numbering under 200.

Worth noting for this clone: The antigen remains unidentified.

J gave up 8 bases and V 0 bases, and 7 bases lay outside the gene matches. This CDR3 has 15 residues. Germline V gene data show CDR1 as MNHEY and CDR2 as SVGAGI. Primers: 60 Vbeta forward and 13 Jbeta reverse. Data came from immunoSEQ multiplex PCR; TCRdb stores just in-frame clones and leaves some out. The sample includes around 130,000 clones, approximately 80% of them seen just once. V and J are TRBV6-5 and TRBJ2-1; 7 nucleotides align to TRBD2. The TCR comes from a girl aged 2-10 years in good health and CMV-seronegative. Specimen: PBMCs. The CDR3 loop reads CASSYSPSGIDEQFF. CDR3 in DNA: TGTGCCAGCAGTTACTCGCCCAGCGGGATAGATGAGCAGTTCTTC.